This is a list of T cell receptor beta chains from one sample in a study of post-analysis software for immune sequencing data. TCRdb fed the PCR reads into MiXCR, producing one record per CDR3 protein. Here the sample spans more than 500,000 distinct CDR3 sequences, 34% being singletons. Sequencing was carried out using blood. These receptors were taken from a girl aged 2-17 years with multiple sclerosis. CDR3s include the opening cysteine and the closing phenylalanine or tryptophan. The D gene is left open where the match is weak. For some rows the clone size is stated as once, few or many, or as a class when expanded; others skip it.

TRBV11-2	TRBD1	TRBJ2-3	few	CASSPDTDRVRTDTQYF	TGTGCCAGCAGCCCCGATACGGACAGGGTGAGAACAGATACGCAGTATTTT
TRBV20-1	-	TRBJ2-5	-	CSARNSQETQYF	TGCAGTGCTAGGAACTCACAAGAGACCCAGTACTTC
TRBV5-1	-	TRBJ2-1	few	CASSLSSSNEQFF	TGCGCCAGCAGCTTGAGTAGTTCCAATGAGCAGTTCTTC
TRBV20-1	-	TRBJ2-5	few	CSGARDIMEMSQYF	TGCAGTGGTGCGCGGGACATTATGGAAATGTCCCAGTACTTC
TRBV7-2	-	TRBJ2-3	few	CASSSLAPHTDTQYF	TGTGCCAGCAGCTCGCTAGCTCCCCACACAGATACGCAGTATTTT
TRBV20-1	TRBD1	TRBJ2-6	few	CSARGQTIRDRVLSGANVLTF	TGCAGTGCTAGAGGGCAAACTATCCGGGACAGGGTCCTCTCTGGGGCCAACGTCCTGACTTTC
TRBV7-9	-	TRBJ2-3	few	CASSPRPMAPDTQYF	TGTGCCAGCAGCCCTCGGCCTATGGCGCCAGATACGCAGTATTTT
TRBV4-1	-	TRBJ2-3	few	CASSQASRVGDTQYF	TGCGCCAGCAGCCAAGCGTCCAGGGTGGGAGATACGCAGTATTTT
TRBV21-1	-	TRBJ1-5	-	CASSLPYRGSFGQPQHF	TGTGCCAGCAGCCTTCCTTACAGGGGCTCCTTCGGACAGCCCCAGCATTTT
TRBV20-1	TRBD1	TRBJ2-7	-	CSARGGTGISEQYF	TGCAGTGCTAGAGGTGGGACAGGGATATCAGAGCAGTACTTC
TRBV15	TRBD1	TRBJ2-3	few	CATIPTGEDTQYF	TGTGCCACCATCCCGACAGGGGAAGATACGCAGTATTTT
TRBV7-9	TRBD1	TRBJ1-4	-	CASSLASTGVDEKLFF	TGTGCCAGCAGCTTAGCGTCGACAGGGGTCGACGAAAAACTGTTTTTT
TRBV6-5	-	TRBJ1-4	-	CASGDYGEKLFF	TGTGCCAGCGGGGATTACGGAGAAAAACTGTTTTTT
TRBV27	-	TRBJ1-2	-	CASSSQALANYGYTF	TGTGCCAGCAGTAGTCAGGCGCTAGCTAACTATGGCTACACCTTC
TRBV6-1	-	TRBJ1-1	-	CASRWAGIMNTEAFF	TGTGCCAGCAGATGGGCAGGGATCATGAACACTGAAGCTTTCTTT
TRBV6-5	-	TRBJ2-2	-	CASSFQARTGELFF	TGTGCCAGCAGTTTCCAGGCCCGTACCGGGGAGCTGTTTTTT
TRBV29-1	-	TRBJ1-2	-	CSAWGGTDGYTF	TGCAGCGCCTGGGGGGGTACAGATGGCTACACCTTC
TRBV3-1	-	TRBJ1-1	few	CASSQGTPTTEAFF	TGTGCCAGCAGCCAGGGGACACCCACCACCGAAGCTTTCTTT
TRBV29-1	TRBD1	TRBJ1-1	-	CSAGTANTEAFF	TGCAGCGCCGGGACAGCGAACACTGAAGCTTTCTTT
TRBV20-1	-	TRBJ2-3	-	CSAREQNHADTQYF	TGCAGTGCTAGAGAACAGAATCACGCAGATACGCAGTATTTT
TRBV6-5	-	TRBJ1-2	-	CASRGNGYTF	TGTGCCAGCAGGGGAAATGGCTACACCTTC
TRBV6-5	-	TRBJ2-5	-	CASSYSELAEETQYF	TGTGCCAGCAGTTACTCGGAGTTAGCGGAAGAGACCCAGTACTTC
TRBV20-1	-	TRBJ2-5	few	CSARDGGLRETQYF	TGCAGTGCTAGGGACGGGGGCCTCCGAGAGACCCAGTACTTC
TRBV29-1	-	TRBJ1-4	few	CSVFSGNEKLFF	TGCAGCGTTTTTTCGGGGAATGAAAAACTGTTTTTT
TRBV28	-	TRBJ2-5	few	CASSLELGGETQYF	TGTGCCAGCAGTTTGGAACTTGGGGGGGAGACCCAGTACTTC
TRBV16	TRBD1	TRBJ2-7	-	CASSQVETGGAYEQYF	TGTGCCAGCAGCCAGGTTGAGACAGGGGGCGCTTACGAGCAGTACTTC
TRBV12-3/TRBV12-4	-	TRBJ1-1	-	CASSLGPPRMDTEAFF	TGTGCCAGCAGTCTCGGGCCCCCTCGGATGGACACTGAAGCTTTCTTT
TRBV5-1	-	TRBJ2-7	-	CASRQPGTRDEQYF	TGCGCCAGCAGACAGCCCGGGACAAGGGACGAGCAGTACTTC
TRBV20-1	-	TRBJ1-1	-	CSASWRGEAFF	TGCAGTGCTAGCTGGAGGGGTGAAGCTTTCTTT
TRBV27	-	TRBJ2-4	few	CASSLSVRNKNIQYF	TGTGCCAGCAGTTTATCTGTCCGGAACAAAAACATTCAGTACTTC
TRBV11-2	-	TRBJ1-2	-	CASSLDGAGPGGYTF	TGTGCCAGCAGCTTAGATGGGGCGGGGCCTGGCGGCTACACCTTC
TRBV20-1	TRBD1	TRBJ1-1	few	CSAPRTGDDTEAFF	TGCAGTGCACCCCGGACAGGGGACGACACTGAAGCTTTCTTT
TRBV24-1	-	TRBJ2-7	-	CATSEAVSNEQYF	TGTGCCACCAGTGAGGCAGTTTCCAATGAGCAGTACTTC
TRBV27	-	TRBJ2-7	-	CAGSLRGSGHEQYF	TGTGCCGGCAGTTTAAGGGGCAGTGGCCACGAGCAGTACTTC
TRBV24-1	-	TRBJ2-1	few	CATAAGTEQFF	TGTGCCACCGCAGCAGGGACAGAGCAGTTCTTC
TRBV20-1	TRBD2	TRBJ2-7	-	CSAREVNPGLAGVYEQYF	TGCAGTGCTAGAGAGGTGAACCCGGGACTAGCGGGGGTCTACGAGCAGTACTTC
TRBV7-8	-	TRBJ1-2	once	CASSLVGGPVYGYTF	TGTGCCAGCAGCTTAGTTGGGGGCCCAGTCTATGGCTACACCTTC
TRBV6-6	-	TRBJ1-5	few	CASSYPHMGRVNQPQHF	TGTGCCAGCAGTTACCCTCACATGGGACGGGTAAATCAGCCCCAGCATTTT
TRBV6-5	-	TRBJ1-1	-	CASKVMGGITEAFF	TGTGCCAGCAAAGTTATGGGGGGGATCACTGAAGCTTTCTTT
TRBV12-3/TRBV12-4	-	TRBJ2-3	few	CASSFQLGGLSDTQYF	TGTGCCAGCAGTTTCCAGCTGGGGGGCCTCTCAGATACGCAGTATTTT
TRBV7-2	-	TRBJ1-2	few	CASSLARRDGYTF	TGTGCCAGCAGCTTAGCGAGGCGGGATGGCTACACCTTC
TRBV7-9	-	TRBJ1-2	few	CASSLEWGNYGYTF	TGTGCCAGCAGCTTAGAATGGGGGAACTATGGCTACACCTTC
TRBV9	-	TRBJ1-2	few	CASSVGIEIYGYTF	TGTGCCAGCAGCGTAGGTATAGAAATCTATGGCTACACCTTC
TRBV9	TRBD1	TRBJ1-1	-	CASSSPGGSDTEAFF	TGTGCCAGCAGCTCACCAGGGGGCTCGGACACTGAAGCTTTCTTT
TRBV4-2	TRBD2	TRBJ2-5	-	CASSQEGAGGYQETRYF	TGTGCCAGCAGCCAAGAAGGGGCGGGGGGATACCAAGAGACCCGGTACTTC
TRBV13	-	TRBJ1-1	-	CASSLTRESTEAFF	TGTGCCAGCAGCTTGACCAGGGAGTCCACTGAAGCTTTCTTT
TRBV5-1	-	TRBJ2-3	few	CASSVAGTDTQYF	TGCGCCAGCAGCGTCGCAGGGACGGATACGCAGTATTTT
TRBV10-3	-	TRBJ2-3	few	CAIGQSTDTQYF	TGTGCCATCGGGCAGTCAACAGATACGCAGTATTTT
TRBV20-1	TRBD1	TRBJ1-5	many	CSAMSQGANQPQHF	TGCAGTGCTATGTCACAGGGGGCCAATCAGCCCCAGCATTTT